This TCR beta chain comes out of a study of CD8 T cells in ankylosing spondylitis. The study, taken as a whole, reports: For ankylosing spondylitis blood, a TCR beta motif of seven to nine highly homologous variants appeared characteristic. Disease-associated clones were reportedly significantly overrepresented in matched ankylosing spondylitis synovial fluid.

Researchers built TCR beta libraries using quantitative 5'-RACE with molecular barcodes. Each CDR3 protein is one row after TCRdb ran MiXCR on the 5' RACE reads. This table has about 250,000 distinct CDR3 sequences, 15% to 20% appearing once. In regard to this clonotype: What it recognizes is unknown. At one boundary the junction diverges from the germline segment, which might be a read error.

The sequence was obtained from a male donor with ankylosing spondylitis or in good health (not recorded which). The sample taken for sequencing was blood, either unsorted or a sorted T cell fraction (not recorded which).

For the CDR3, the DNA is TGTGCCAACAGCCCCACGTTAAGCGGCATTTTGAATGGCTACACCTTC. It is translated as CANSPTLSGILNGYTF. The J gene is TRBJ1-2, the V gene TRBV9; D remains unclear. CDR1 SGDLS and CDR2 YYNGEE come from the germline V gene. This CDR3 region has 16 residues.